This TCR beta chain was obtained from a study of Ad26.COV2.S vaccination and SARS-CoV-2 variants. Background on the study: Dosing was one shot or two shots 56 days apart.

The CDR3 loop spans 12 amino acids. Trimming pared 0 bases from V and 7 bases from J, leaving 2 bases between. Germline CDR1 SGHNT, CDR2 YYREEE (reference sequence). Notes on the study in general: Ad26.COV2.S recipients had broader spike-specific TCRs (P = 0.0014). Responses of spike-specific T cells (both CD8+ and CD4+) reportedly showed substantial breadth after vaccination.

Treatment given: roughly 18 received Ad26.COV2.S at low or high dose, single or two shots; 5 received placebo; per-sample allocation not given. Samples came from day 63 after the first vaccine or placebo injection. On this clone itself: Its antigen remains unknown.

Assay: immunoSEQ multiplex PCR; the TCRdb copy retains only in-frame clones and omits some. The sample holds 440,000 or so clones; 89% are singletons and the top ten take about 1.5%. The sample consisted of peripheral blood, taken in a trial of Ad26.COV2.S vaccine versus placebo. This chain uses TRBV5-4 with TRBJ1-6; no clear D gene. The sequence was obtained from a person aged 18 to 65 who received the Ad26.COV2.S COVID-19 vaccine or a placebo. In nucleotides, the CDR3 is TGTGCCAGCAGCTTGGAGAATTCACCCCTCCACTTT. It encodes CASSLENSPLHF.